The rows below give T cell receptor beta chains drawn from one sample of a study of control samples from healthy donors and cancer patients. Generated by immunoSEQ multiplex PCR, the TCRdb table keeps only in-frame clones and is missing some. The data hold around 130,000 clones, with around 89% observed a single time. Sequenced sample: blood. The receptors were gathered from a man over 45 in good health. Both conserved end residues are trimmed from each CDR3.

v_gene,j_gene,CDR3aa
TRBV12-3/TRBV12-4,TRBJ1-2,ASRYGGGYT
TRBV20-1,TRBJ1-3,SASAEYGNTIY
TRBV2,TRBJ2-5,ASSAQQGGQETQY
TRBV10-3,TRBJ2-5,AISSDRGDQETQY
TRBV11-2,TRBJ1-1,ASSLVSGNTEAF
TRBV20-1,TRBJ1-1,SASWDMNTEAF
TRBV6-5,TRBJ1-1,ASGDRLGTEAF
TRBV15,TRBJ1-2,ATSRGRGSGGYT
TRBV10-1,TRBJ2-7,ASSYMTYEQY
TRBV6-5,TRBJ1-1,ASSYNMNTEAF
TRBV7-2,TRBJ2-5,ASSLDRGQETQY
TRBV9,TRBJ1-3,ASSPQGRNRASGNTIY
TRBV12-5,TRBJ2-7,ASGTTGGYEQY
TRBV27,TRBJ2-3,ASTLGGAWTDTQY
TRBV19,TRBJ1-4,ATRDRGTQLANEKLF
TRBV4-3,TRBJ2-7,ASSQGLTGTYEQY
TRBV7-2,TRBJ1-1,ASSLDNRVANTEAF
TRBV15,TRBJ1-2,ATSGPTGGGGYT
TRBV29-1,TRBJ1-2,SVENRGRRGYGYT
TRBV15,TRBJ1-3,ATSREGVPNTIY
TRBV5-5,TRBJ2-1,ASSLQNSYNEQF
TRBV5-6,TRBJ2-3,ASSLFTDTQY
TRBV7-2,TRBJ1-2,ASSSTGVDGYT
TRBV10-3,TRBJ1-3,AIQGANSGNTIY
TRBV4-2,TRBJ1-2,ASSQEGVNYGYT
TRBV5-1,TRBJ2-2,ASSLGLAGTLGELF
TRBV29-1,TRBJ1-1,SALQGAGEAF
TRBV20-1,TRBJ1-5,SASEGRQPQH
TRBV9,TRBJ1-1,ASSLGTVGFEEMGAF
TRBV6-5,TRBJ2-7,ASSYSTGGFGYEQY
TRBV19,TRBJ2-7,ASSKFSEGRYEQY
TRBV29-1,TRBJ1-5,SVEEDTSNQPQH
TRBV13,TRBJ2-1,ASSLVARNNEQF
TRBV5-1,TRBJ1-6,ASSLWTGGNSPLH
TRBV5-1,TRBJ2-3,ATNEFRGGTDTQY
TRBV5-1,TRBJ2-7,ASSLAGGSYEQY
TRBV3-1/TRBV3-2,TRBJ1-1,ASSQLTGGKGEAF
TRBV7-2,TRBJ1-2,ASSLVGVSGYT
TRBV6-1,TRBJ1-6,ASSDYKGNNSPLH
TRBV4-1,TRBJ2-7,ASSQRTQGLAPYEQY